This is a list of T cell receptor beta chains from one sample in a study of T cell responses to AZD1222 COVID-19 vaccine. The protocol was immunoSEQ multiplex PCR, while the TCRdb copy is restricted to in-frame clones and leaves out a portion. This table holds some 180,000 clones, 80% to 95% found once. Sample: peripheral blood, taken 28 days after the second AZD1222 dose. The receptor set was obtained from an adult who received the AZD1222 COVID-19 vaccine. Both conserved end residues are part of each CDR3. The D gene is left open where the match is weak. Clone sizes are given selectively: once, few, many, or a class where the clone is expanded.

CDR3 DNA	CDR3 protein	D gene	clone size	V gene	J gene
TGTGCTAGTGGTCCGCCCCCGGGGGGGCTCTCTGGGGCCAACGTCCTGACTTTC	CASGPPPGGLSGANVLTF	TRBD2	NA	TRBV12-5	TRBJ2-6
TGTGCCAGCAGGGGAGTTTCTAGGAACACTGAAGCTTTCTTT	CASRGVSRNTEAFF	NA	NA	TRBV2	TRBJ1-1
TGTGCCAGCAGTCCCTCGGGACTCAGCAATCAGCCCCAGCATTTT	CASSPSGLSNQPQHF	NA	NA	TRBV27	TRBJ1-5
TGTGCCAGCAGTTTACAGGGGGCCTCCTCCTACAATGAGCAGTTCTTC	CASSLQGASSYNEQFF	TRBD1	NA	TRBV6-5	TRBJ2-1
TGTGCCAGCACCTCCCGGACTAGCGATACAAGCTACGAGCAGTACTTC	CASTSRTSDTSYEQYF	TRBD2	NA	TRBV5-5	TRBJ2-7
TGTGCCAGCAGGATGACTAGCGCCGAGACCCAGTACTTC	CASRMTSAETQYF	TRBD2	NA	TRBV6-5	TRBJ2-5
TGTGCCAGCAGCTTAGGGCGGGTCGGGACGGCAACTAATTTT	CASSLGRVGTATNF	NA	NA	TRBV7-2	TRBJ1-5
TGTGCCAGCAGTCGGGGCAGTGAAGCTTTCTTT	CASSRGSEAFF	NA	NA	TRBV2	TRBJ1-1
TGTGCCAGCAAACTTGGGGCAGCTACTGGAAACACCATATATTTT	CASKLGAATGNTIYF	NA	NA	TRBV2	TRBJ1-3
TGTGCCAGCAGCTTGGTCGACCTAGATACGCAGTATTTT	CASSLVDLDTQYF	NA	NA	TRBV7-2	TRBJ2-3
TGTGCCAGCAGTTACAGGGGCCCCAATTCCTACGAGCAGTACTTC	CASSYRGPNSYEQYF	TRBD1	NA	TRBV5-6	TRBJ2-7
TGCAGTGCTAGTCCCGGGTCCTCCAGCTACGAGCAGTACTTC	CSASPGSSSYEQYF	NA	once	TRBV20-1	TRBJ2-7
TGTGCCAGCAGCTTAGTGGGCAGCGGGGGCTACACCTTC	CASSLVGSGGYTF	NA	NA	TRBV11-2	TRBJ1-2
TGTGCCAGCACTCGGGACAGGGTCGGTAACACTGAAGCTTTCTTT	CASTRDRVGNTEAFF	TRBD1	NA	TRBV25-1	TRBJ1-1
TGTGCCTGGAGTGTACACAGAAGCTCCGAGCAGTACTTC	CAWSVHRSSEQYF	NA	NA	TRBV30	TRBJ2-7
TGTGCCAGCAGTTGGACCGGGGAGCTGTTTTTT	CASSWTGELFF	NA	NA	TRBV11-2	TRBJ2-2
TGTGCCAGCAAACCGTCAGGGACTTCACCCCTCCACTTT	CASKPSGTSPLHF	NA	NA	TRBV2	TRBJ1-6
TGTGCCAGTAGTATTGGCAGGAACGCTAACTATGGCTACACCTTC	CASSIGRNANYGYTF	NA	NA	TRBV19	TRBJ1-2
TGTGCCAGCTCACCACGCAGGTTACCCTACGAGCAGTACTTC	CASSPRRLPYEQYF	NA	NA	TRBV18	TRBJ2-7
TGTGCCACCAGCTCGACAGGGAGTGAAGAGACCCAGTACTTC	CATSSTGSEETQYF	TRBD1	NA	TRBV24-1	TRBJ2-5
TGCGCCAGCAGCAGGGACAGGGCCCGTGAGCAGTTCTTC	CASSRDRAREQFF	TRBD1	NA	TRBV10-1	TRBJ2-1
TGTGCCAGCAGCCAACTAGCGTTACTAGCGGGGGGCTCCTACAATGAGCAGTTCTTC	CASSQLALLAGGSYNEQFF	TRBD2	NA	TRBV3-1/TRBV3-2	TRBJ2-1
TGTGCCAGCAGCCGTAGCAGACAGCCCCCTAATTCACCCCTCCACTTT	CASSRSRQPPNSPLHF	NA	NA	TRBV3-1/TRBV3-2	TRBJ1-6
TGTGCCAGCAGTTACATTAGCACAGATACGCAGTATTTT	CASSYISTDTQYF	NA	NA	TRBV6-5	TRBJ2-3
TGTGCCAGCAGCTTCAGGGCGGGGGCGGATTCACCCCTCCACTTT	CASSFRAGADSPLHF	NA	NA	TRBV7-8	TRBJ1-6
TGTGCCAGCAGTCGCAGGGCGGACGGGGGCTACACCTTC	CASSRRADGGYTF	NA	NA	TRBV12-3/TRBV12-4	TRBJ1-2
TGCGCCAGCAGCCCTGGGACACCGTCCTACGAGCAGTACTTC	CASSPGTPSYEQYF	NA	NA	TRBV5-1	TRBJ2-7
TGTGCCAGCATCGGGCTAGCGGGAGGAAATAGGGTGACAGATACGCAGTATTTT	CASIGLAGGNRVTDTQYF	TRBD2	NA	TRBV5-8	TRBJ2-3
TGTGCCAGCAGCCTCGATCCACCCTATAATTCACCCCTCCACTTT	CASSLDPPYNSPLHF	NA	few	TRBV7-9	TRBJ1-6
TGTGCCAGCAGCACACAGGGTGAAGTCTTTAACGAGCAGTACTTC	CASSTQGEVFNEQYF	NA	NA	TRBV21-1	TRBJ2-7
TGCGCCAGCAGCCAGAGGAGGGGGAACACTGAAGCTTTCTTT	CASSQRRGNTEAFF	NA	NA	TRBV5-1	TRBJ1-1
TGTGCCAGCAGTCCCCGCCAGCACCCTTTTATTAATTCACCCCTCCACTTT	CASSPRQHPFINSPLHF	NA	NA	TRBV28	TRBJ1-6
TGTGCCAGCTCACCATCCAGTTCTGAAGCTTTCTTT	CASSPSSSEAFF	NA	NA	TRBV18	TRBJ1-1
TGTGCCAGCAGCGGGGGACAGGGTATCTACAATGAGCAGTTCTTC	CASSGGQGIYNEQFF	TRBD1	NA	TRBV6-5	TRBJ2-1
TGCAGCGTTGAAGCCAGGGGCACAGATACGCAGTATTTT	CSVEARGTDTQYF	NA	NA	TRBV29-1	TRBJ2-3
TGTGCCAGCAGTTACTCAGATGGGGTCGAGGACACCATATATTTT	CASSYSDGVEDTIYF	NA	NA	TRBV6-6	TRBJ1-3
TGTGCCAGTGGGTACGTCGGGGTGGCTGAGCAGTTCTTC	CASGYVGVAEQFF	NA	once	TRBV19	TRBJ2-1
TGTGCCAGCAGCCTCGGTGACAGGGGAAACACCGGGGAGCTGTTTTTT	CASSLGDRGNTGELFF	TRBD1	NA	TRBV11-2	TRBJ2-2
TGTGCCAGCAGCTTCCACAGGGGGGGGACAGATCCCTACGAGCAGTACTTC	CASSFHRGGTDPYEQYF	NA	few	TRBV9	TRBJ2-7
TGTGCCACCAGCAGGGGAAGCGGGGGGAGCGGGGCCTACAATGAGCAGTTCTTC	CATSRGSGGSGAYNEQFF	TRBD2	once	TRBV15	TRBJ2-1
TGTGCCACCCCGACTAGCGGCAGCACAGATACGCAGTATTTT	CATPTSGSTDTQYF	TRBD2	NA	TRBV6-4	TRBJ2-3
TGTGCCAGCAGTTACAGGGGGGGACAAGAGACCCAGTACTTC	CASSYRGGQETQYF	NA	once	TRBV2	TRBJ2-5
TGTGCCAGCAGCTTAGACTACAATGAGCAGTTCTTC	CASSLDYNEQFF	NA	NA	TRBV7-9	TRBJ2-1
TGTGCCAGCAGGTCAACAGGGTATACCTCCTACGAGCAGTACTTC	CASRSTGYTSYEQYF	NA	NA	TRBV6-6	TRBJ2-7
TGTGCCAGCAGAGACAGTTATGGCTACACCTTC	CASRDSYGYTF	NA	NA	TRBV6-5	TRBJ1-2
TGTGCCAGCAGTTTGAGACTCTCCTACAATGAGCAGTTCTTC	CASSLRLSYNEQFF	NA	NA	TRBV27	TRBJ2-1
TGTGCCAGCAGTGAAGGGGGATATAGCAATCAGCCCCAGCATTTT	CASSEGGYSNQPQHF	NA	NA	TRBV2	TRBJ1-5
TGTGCCAGCAGTTACGTCTGGGGCAATCAGCCCCAGCATTTT	CASSYVWGNQPQHF	NA	NA	TRBV6-2/TRBV6-3	TRBJ1-5